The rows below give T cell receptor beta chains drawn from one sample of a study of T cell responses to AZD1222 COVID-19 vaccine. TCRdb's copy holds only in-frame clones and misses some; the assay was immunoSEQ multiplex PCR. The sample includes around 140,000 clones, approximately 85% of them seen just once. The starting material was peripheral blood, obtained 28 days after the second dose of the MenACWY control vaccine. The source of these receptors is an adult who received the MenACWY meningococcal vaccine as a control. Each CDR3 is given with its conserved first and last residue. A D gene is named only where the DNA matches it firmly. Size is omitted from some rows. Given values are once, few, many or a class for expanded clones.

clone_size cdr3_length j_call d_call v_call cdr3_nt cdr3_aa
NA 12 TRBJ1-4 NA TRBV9 TGTGCCAGCAGCTACGGGGGTGAAAAACTGTTTTTT CASSYGGEKLFF
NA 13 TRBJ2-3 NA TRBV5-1 TGCGCCAGCAGCTTGGATATAAGAATTACGCAGTATTTT CASSLDIRITQYF
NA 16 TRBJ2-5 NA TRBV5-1 TGCGCCAGCAGCTTTAATGGCGGAGTAGTTCAAGAGACCCAGTACTTC CASSFNGGVVQETQYF
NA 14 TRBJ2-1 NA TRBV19 TGTGCCAGTAGTATCCAGGGGAGTAACAATGAGCAGTTCTTC CASSIQGSNNEQFF
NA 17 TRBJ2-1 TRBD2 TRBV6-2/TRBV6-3 TGTGCCAGCAGCTTCGGACTAGCGGGGGGTCTATACAATGAGCAGTTCTTC CASSFGLAGGLYNEQFF
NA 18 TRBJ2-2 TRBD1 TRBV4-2 TGTGCCAGCAGCCAAAGAGTGGTCCAGGGGGCTAACACCGGGGAGCTGTTTTTT CASSQRVVQGANTGELFF
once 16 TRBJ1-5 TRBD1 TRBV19 TGTGCCAGTAGTAAGGGGAACGGACAGGGCAGACAGCCCCAGCATTTT CASSKGNGQGRQPQHF
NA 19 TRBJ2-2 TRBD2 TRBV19 TGTGCCAGTAGTACCCCGACTAGCGGGAGGGCCCGGGCCACCGGGGAGCTGTTTTTT CASSTPTSGRARATGELFF
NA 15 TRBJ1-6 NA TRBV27 TGTGCCAGCAGGGGATGGCAGGGGACGAATTCACCCCTCCACTTT CASRGWQGTNSPLHF
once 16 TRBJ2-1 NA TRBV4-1 TGCGCCAGCAGCCAGATGAGGGGGGTACTAGGCAATGAGCAGTTCTTC CASSQMRGVLGNEQFF
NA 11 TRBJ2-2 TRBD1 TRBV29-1 TGCAGCGTAAGGACAGGCGGGGAGCTGTTTTTT CSVRTGGELFF
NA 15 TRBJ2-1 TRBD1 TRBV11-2 TGTGCCAGCAGCAAAACCGGGACAGGGGGCAATGAGCAGTTCTTC CASSKTGTGGNEQFF
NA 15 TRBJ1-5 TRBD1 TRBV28 TGTGCCAGCAGAAGGACAGGGGGTAGTAATCAGCCCCAGCATTTT CASRRTGGSNQPQHF
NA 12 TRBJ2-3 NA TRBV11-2 TGTGCCAGCAGCTTAGCGGGAGATACGCAGTATTTT CASSLAGDTQYF
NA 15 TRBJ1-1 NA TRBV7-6 TGTGCCAGCAGCTCAGTAACAGGGAGAAACACTGAAGCTTTCTTT CASSSVTGRNTEAFF
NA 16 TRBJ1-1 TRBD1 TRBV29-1 TGCAGCGCCAATTGGGACAGCGACGCCAAAAACACTGAAGCTTTCTTT CSANWDSDAKNTEAFF
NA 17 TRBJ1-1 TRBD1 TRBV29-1 TGCAGCGTTCCCCCGAAACTTAACAGGGGTACGGACACTGAAGCTTTCTTT CSVPPKLNRGTDTEAFF
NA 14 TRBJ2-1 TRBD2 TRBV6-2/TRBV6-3 TGTGCCAGCAGTTCTGCTAGCGGGGGGCATGAGCAGTTCTTC CASSSASGGHEQFF
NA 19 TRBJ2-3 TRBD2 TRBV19 TGTGCCAGTAGTATAGGGAGATCCGGAACTAGCGGGAGAGCAGATACGCAGTATTTT CASSIGRSGTSGRADTQYF
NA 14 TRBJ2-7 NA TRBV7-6 TGTGCCAGCAGCTTAACGGTTAGCTCCTACGAGCAGTACTTC CASSLTVSSYEQYF
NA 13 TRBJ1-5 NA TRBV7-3 TGTGCCAGCAGCTTACAGGCGGGTCAGCCCCAGCATTTT CASSLQAGQPQHF
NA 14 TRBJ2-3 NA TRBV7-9 TGTGCCAGCAGCCCAGAGCGGGGCACAGATACGCAGTATTTT CASSPERGTDTQYF
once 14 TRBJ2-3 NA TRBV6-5 TGTGCCAGCACAGGGGCTCAGGGCACAGATACGCAGTATTTT CASTGAQGTDTQYF
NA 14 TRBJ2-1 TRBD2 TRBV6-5 TGTGCCAGCACCTTTAGCGGGGCATACAATGAGCAGTTCTTC CASTFSGAYNEQFF
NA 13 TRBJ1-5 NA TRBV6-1 TGTGCCAGCAGTGAACGGTACAATCAGCCCCAGCATTTT CASSERYNQPQHF
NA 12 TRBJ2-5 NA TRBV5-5 TGTGCCAGCAGCGGGCCGGAAGAGACCCAGTACTTC CASSGPEETQYF
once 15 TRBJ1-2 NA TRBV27 TGTGCCAGCAGTCGAGGACGGTCAATCACGGGGGGCTACACCTTC CASSRGRSITGGYTF
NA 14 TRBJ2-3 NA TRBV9 TGTGCCAGCAGCGTAGGGACTCGCACAGATACGCAGTATTTT CASSVGTRTDTQYF
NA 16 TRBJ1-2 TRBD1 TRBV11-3 TGTGCCAGCAGCCTACAAAGGACAGGGGGCGACTATGGCTACACCTTC CASSLQRTGGDYGYTF
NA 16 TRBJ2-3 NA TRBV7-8 TGTGCCAGCAGCACCCGCGGCGGGGAAGGCACAGATACGCAGTATTTT CASSTRGGEGTDTQYF
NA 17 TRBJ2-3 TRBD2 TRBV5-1 TGCGCCAGCAGCCCGGGGGGTGGCCGATCTAGCACAGATACGCAGTATTTT CASSPGGGRSSTDTQYF
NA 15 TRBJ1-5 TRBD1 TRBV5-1 TGCGCCAGCAGCTTGGAGGGACAGGGAGTCCAGCCCCAGCATTTT CASSLEGQGVQPQHF
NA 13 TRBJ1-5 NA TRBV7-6 TGTGCCAGCAGCATTTCGGGGAGTCAGCCCCAGCATTTT CASSISGSQPQHF
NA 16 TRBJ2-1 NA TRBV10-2 TGCGCCAGCAGGGCCACGGATGGAGGGGCCCACAATGAGCAGTTCTTC CASRATDGGAHNEQFF